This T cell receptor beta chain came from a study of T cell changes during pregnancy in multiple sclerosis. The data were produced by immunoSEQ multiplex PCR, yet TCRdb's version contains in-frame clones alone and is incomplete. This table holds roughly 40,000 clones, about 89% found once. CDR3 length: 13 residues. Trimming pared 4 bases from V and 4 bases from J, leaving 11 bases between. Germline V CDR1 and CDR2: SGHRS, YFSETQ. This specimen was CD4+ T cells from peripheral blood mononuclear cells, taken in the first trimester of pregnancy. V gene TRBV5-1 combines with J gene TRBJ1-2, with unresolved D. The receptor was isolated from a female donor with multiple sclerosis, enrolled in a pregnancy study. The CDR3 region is CASSPPSGYGYTF. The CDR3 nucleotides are TGCGCCAGCAGCCCCCCATCCGGCTATGGCTACACCTTC. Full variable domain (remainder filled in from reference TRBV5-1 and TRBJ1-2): KAGVTQTPRYLIKTRGQQVTLSCSPISGHRSVSWYQQTPGQGLQFLFEYFSETQRNKGNFPGRFSGRQFSNSRSEMNVSTLELGDSALYLCASSPPSGYGYTFGSGTRLTVV.